This entry is about one T cell receptor beta chain. The clone's antigen remains unknown. Nothing much larger sits one base from this clone, and base qualities are not available. This sample was taken from a study of shared clonotypes between healthy human individuals (dated by TCRdb to the early 2020s). Turning to the overall study: The cohort comprised two women and three men aged 18 to 49 years. Between about 0.9 and 10 billion PBMCs per donor were obtained by leukapheresis. To estimate repertoire size and how much clonotype sharing occurs between individuals, the study deeply sequenced the blood TCR repertoires of several healthy adults. Per donor, three plates each were used for CD4 naive and CD4 memory, two for CD8 naive, and one for CD8 memory. To increase sequencing depth and limit assay-specific biases, different laboratories used diverse techniques to prepare libraries and sequence TCR repertoires. The paper as a whole reports these results and caveats: Clonotypes shared by all four sorted-subset donors showed higher generation probabilities than non-shared clonotypes. Because the study included only a small number of donors, the genetic and exposure-history diversity represented was limited. Sampling was limited to blood, and TCR repertoires in tissue likely differ from TCR repertoires in blood. Naive subsets generally had larger estimated clonotype richness than memory subsets did. Pairwise subsampling indicated that sequencing depth was expected to affect the degree of clonotype sharing among donors. Rarefaction of sorted-subset datasets indicated incomplete sequencing despite the large sequencing depth. Sharing across a handful of donors was observed for around 5% of naive CD4, 3% to 3.5% of naive CD8, 2% to 2.5% of memory CD4, and approximately 0.41% of memory CD8 clonotypes.

Trimming takes 5 bases off V and 5 bases off J; junction bases not matched to a gene: 8. The CDR3 goes from the cysteine to the phenylalanine over 15 residues. This entry keeps only the CDR3 DNA: 45 bases, framed from base 1. From a lookup of the germline V gene, CDR1 and CDR2 are SGHTA and FQGNSA. The donors were healthy, HIV-negative adults with no recently reported acute infections or vaccinations. All donors were Caucasian adults living in Nashville, Tennessee, USA. CD4+ T cells were enriched by magnetic negative selection, after which naive cells were positively selected on CD45RA and the negative fraction was taken as the memory subset. Blood was obtained by leukapheresis, after which PBMCs were separated by Ficoll-Histopaque density gradient centrifugation and cryopreserved in liquid nitrogen vapor phase. Purity and quantity of every magnetically sorted T cell population were checked by analytical flow cytometry. From each sorted fraction, genomic DNA was isolated and quantified by UV absorbance on a Nanodrop 2000c.

TCR CDR3 regions were amplified from genomic DNA by multiplex PCR using the deep immunoSEQ assay. For each cell subset, the extracted genomic DNA was distributed evenly across all wells of several immunoSEQ 96-well plates, and each plate served as one replicate. For sorted subsets, each replicate PCR was loaded with 200 to 250 ng genomic DNA, equivalent to about 30,000 T cell genomes. Purified libraries were quantified with a Qubit 3.0 fluorometer, sized on a Bioanalyzer 2100, and re-quantified with the KAPA Library Quantification kit. A separate single-read 150-cycle Illumina NextSeq 550 flow cell was used to sequence each immunoSEQ 96-well plate. The study's processing was this. Because only junctional sequences without quality scores were contained in the immunoSEQ output, filtering matching that applied to full-length reads could not be performed. To assign V/J genes and CDR3, sequences were annotated against IMGT germline references using PyIR, a Python wrapper for IgBLAST v1.9. Reads were removed for weak V/J assignments (E-value above 1e-6), missing CDR3, stop codons, out-of-frame junctions, or ambiguous translated residues. V3J clonotypes were defined by identical inferred V gene, J gene, and CDR3 amino acid sequence. Percentage overlap between repertoires was calculated by dividing the number of shared unique clonotypes by the size of the smaller repertoire. Three approaches were used to assess repertoire richness: RTK rarefaction, the Chao1 estimator, and Recon v2.1 estimates of unobserved clonotypes. For all TCRbeta clonotypes obtained by the gDNA method from four donors, generation probabilities were computed with OLGA. TCRdb holds this immuneACCESS table with in-frame rearrangements only. Some clones are missing; in checked studies, unresolved V genes explain under half, and the rest has no known cause. V, J and clone size derive from that table, while D and trimming were established from the DNA sequence. The sample yields around 1,000,000 clones; approximately 77% were counted once. The ten largest clones capture 0.89% of the sample.

The receptor's source is a man in his late teens or twenties in good health. Some clones in this sample may be carry-over from other donors' samples. The sample taken for sequencing was memory CD4+ T cells from PBMCs. The intended sense of this specimen's cell subset or site label: CD45RA-negative fraction. The chain is encoded by TRBV7-2 joined to TRBJ2-1; 8 bases in the junction line up with TRBD1. The CDR3 reads as follows: CASSPQTGVNNEQFF. The bases read TGTGCCAGCAGCCCCCAGACAGGGGTAAACAATGAGCAGTTCTTC.